This T cell receptor (beta chain) was recorded in a study of blood T cell repertoires in COVID-19. Looking at the study overall: Some COVID-19 samples were acute and others convalescent; all came from the United States, Italy and Spain. PBMCs, B-cell-depleted T cells, or T cells provided the cDNA or gDNA that made up the material.

Per the authors' pipeline: By means of reference gene primer amplification, nucleated cell counts were estimated. Data came from immunoSEQ multiplex PCR; TCRdb stores just in-frame clones and leaves some out. V and J calls and clone size are given by that table; D and trimming were obtained from the DNA. The sample lists 170,000 or so clones, 90% to 95% seen once, with approximately 0.48% in the top ten. The CDR3 loop spans 15 amino acids. CDR1 SEHNR and CDR2 FQNEAQ come from the germline V gene (reference sequence). The J segment lost 5 bases and the V segment lost 5 bases, leaving 7 bases of the junction unmatched.

The origin of this receptor is a man aged 45-65 years with acute or convalescent COVID-19. Sequenced: peripheral blood. The chain links TRBV7-9 to TRBJ2-2, with TRBD1 identical over 8 bases. The CDR3 DNA is TGTGCCAGCAGCGGACAGGGAGTCAGGACCGGGGAGCTGTTTTTT. It specifies CASSGQGVRTGELFF.